One sample yielded the 24 T cell receptor beta chains listed below, sequenced in a study of identifying expanded T cells in peripheral blood. This table comes from immunoSEQ multiplex PCR, and its TCRdb copy is limited to in-frame clones, with some not included. Of 75,000 to 90,000 clones listed, just under 85% are singletons. The source material was blood. All receptors come from a person aged 18 to 75 in good health.

CDR3 nucleotides: TGCAGCGTCCGAATTGATCTCGGGGCAGGGGCCTACGAGCAGTACTTC. This translates into CSVRIDLGAGAYEQYF. The rearrangement uses TRBV29-1 and TRBJ2-7, with D maybe TRBD1 (6 bases). V lost 6 bases and J lost 2, with 23 bases in between. The CDR3 covers 16 residues. Germline lookup yields CDR1 SQVTM and CDR2 ANQGSEA.

The chain uses TRBV25-1 and TRBJ2-7, with 9 bases lining up with TRBD2. This CDR3 has 13 residues. The trim removed 9 bases at V and 6 bases at J, leaving 9 bases unmatched. Per germline, CDR1 MGHDK and CDR2 SYGVNS. CDR3: CASRGAGGSEQYF. The DNA of the CDR3 is TGTGCCAGTAGAGGAGCGGGAGGATCCGAGCAGTACTTC.

This clone was counted a few times. The genes are TRBV30 and TRBJ1-1, with D maybe TRBD1 (5 bases). Trimming stripped 3 bases from V and 7 bases from J, with 15 bases between. The CDR3 is 13 amino acids. Germline V CDR1 and CDR2: GTSNPN, SVGIG (reference sequence). The CDR3 sequence is CAWRRIGVGEAFF. In nucleotides, the CDR3 is TGTGCCTGGAGGCGCATAGGGGTTGGTGAAGCTTTCTTT.

The J gene is TRBJ2-1, the V gene TRBV29-1; 8 positions match TRBD2. This CDR3 region has 15 residues. Germline V gene lookup returns CDR1 SQVTM and CDR2 ANQGSEA. With V trimmed by 2 bases and J by 6 bases, 9 bases remained unmatched. The CDR3 reads CSVETLGLAGNEQFF. The CDR3 DNA sequence: TGCAGCGTTGAAACTCTAGGGCTAGCGGGCAATGAGCAGTTCTTC.

The chain carries TRBV7-6 and TRBJ2-1; D unclear. The CDR3 totals 15 residues. Germline V gene data show CDR1 as SGHVS and CDR2 as FNYEAQ. The V and J ends lost 3 bases and 7 bases respectively, with 16 bases between them. CDR3 nucleotide sequence: TGTGCCAGCAGCTTGATGGGCGAGCCCCGGAATGAGCAGTTCTTC. Its protein product is CASSLMGEPRNEQFF. The variable domain in full, with the rest retrieved from reference TRBV7-6 and TRBJ2-1, is GAGVSQSPRYKVTKRGQDVALRCDPISGHVSLYWYRQALGQGPEFLTYFNYEAQQDKSGLPNDRFSAERPEGSISTLTIQRTEQRDSAMYRCASSLMGEPRNEQFFGPGTRLTVL.

J is TRBJ2-7 and V is TRBV13; D may correspond to TRBD1 or TRBD2 (5 bases each). Germline-derived CDR1 and CDR2 are PRHDT and FYEKMQ (reference sequence). CDR3 length: 11 amino acids. V was shortened by 4 bases and J by 5 bases, with 6 bases between the two germline ends. CDR3 DNA sequence: TGTGCCAGCAGCTCGGGGCACGAGCAGTACTTC. This sequence encodes CASSSGHEQYF.

This chain connects TRBV29-1 to TRBJ2-2, with TRBD1 matching over 8 bases. The V gene's germline CDR1 is SQVTM and CDR2 ANQGSEA. CDR3 size: 14 residues. The V and J ends lost 7 bases and 3 bases, in that order; junction bases with no gene match: 7. The CDR3 sequence is CSATGEVDTGELFF. CDR3 bases: TGCAGCGCGACAGGGGAAGTAGACACCGGGGAGCTGTTTTTT.

The sample holds a few counts of this clone. The rearrangement links TRBV27 to TRBJ2-5, with 12 bases that match TRBD2. The germline CDR1 and CDR2 sequences are MNHEY and SMNVEV (reference sequence). J was trimmed by 5 bases and V by 6 bases; bases with no gene match: 7. The CDR3 has 15 residues. As DNA, the CDR3 is TGTGCCAGCAGCCCTCTAGCGGGAGGGGGGGAGACCCAGTACTTC. Translation gives CASSPLAGGGETQYF.

The chain links TRBV7-2 to TRBJ2-3; TRBD2 aligns across 7 bases. The CDR3 totals 15 residues. V shed 1 base, J shed 12 bases, and the junction held 13 bases outside the gene matches. Germline V gene lookup returns CDR1 SGHTA and CDR2 FQGNSA. CDR3 residues: CASSLEFGAGVPQYF. CDR3 in DNA: TGTGCCAGCAGCTTAGAATTTGGGGCGGGGGTCCCACAGTATTTT. Drawing the rest from reference TRBV7-2 and TRBJ2-3, the complete variable domain is GAGVSQSPSNKVTEKGKDVELRCDPISGHTALYWYRQSLGQGLEFLIYFQGNSAPDKSGLPSDRFSAERTGGSVSTLTIQRTQQEDSAVYLCASSLEFGAGVPQYFGPGTRLTVL.

The rearrangement links TRBV11-1 to TRBJ1-4; tentatively, D is TRBD1 (6 bases). The CDR3 extends over 16 amino acids. V lost 5 bases, J lost 3 bases, and 16 bases lay in between. The germline gives CDR1 SGHAT, CDR2 FQDESV (reference sequence). The CDR3, as DNA: TGTGCCAGCAGCGTCCACCCGGGGGCTTCTAATGAAAAACTGTTTTTT. This translates into CASSVHPGASNEKLFF.

The CDR3 bases are TGTGCCAGTAGTATAGGGGGCAGGGGAAGGACTGAAGCTTTCTTT. Amino acids: CASSIGGRGRTEAFF. The chain employs TRBV19 and TRBJ1-1, with D perhaps matching TRBD1 (6 bases). The CDR3 sequence is 15 residues long. The V and J ends lost 1 base and 5 bases respectively, with 14 bases between them. Germline V gene data show CDR1 as LNHDA and CDR2 as SQIVND (reference sequence).

The chain uses TRBV4-1 and TRBJ2-1; 8 positions agree with TRBD2. The CDR3 length is 18 residues. J gave up 3 bases and V 0 bases, and 10 bases lay outside the gene matches. CDR1 is MGHRA and CDR2 is YSYEKL in the germline V gene. CDR3 sequence: CASSQDPSREGGYNEQFF. The CDR3 DNA sequence: TGCGCCAGCAGCCAAGATCCGAGTCGGGAGGGCGGCTACAATGAGCAGTTCTTC.

This chain connects TRBV18 to TRBJ1-2, with TRBD1 identical over 7 bases. V was clipped by 3 bases and J by 2 bases; unmatched bases: 3. The CDR3 has 14 residues. Germline assignment: CDR1 KGHSH and CDR2 LQKENI. The CDR3 DNA sequence: TGTGCCAGCTCACCGGAACAGGGGAACTATGGCTACACCTTC. Its translation: CASSPEQGNYGYTF.

This chain links TRBV1 with TRBJ2-1. TRBV1 has pseudogene status. The CDR3 is made up of 13 amino acids. The CDR3: CTSGGGVYNEQFF. The CDR3 bases are TGCACCAGCGGTGGGGGAGTTTACAATGAGCAGTTCTTC.

This clone was recorded a few times. The rearrangement uses TRBV7-2 and TRBJ2-1, with 7 bases identical to TRBD2. Germline trimming cut 5 bases from V and 4 bases from J; bases unmatched to any gene: 8. There are 15 residues in the CDR3. CDR1 and CDR2 from the germline V gene are SGHTA and FQGNSA. The chain's CDR3 is CASSPYSSGYNEQFF. Here the CDR3 DNA reads TGTGCCAGCAGCCCTTATTCTAGCGGTTACAATGAGCAGTTCTTC.

This clone appeared a single time. CDR3 loop: CASSLRTGAIQETQYF. Written as DNA, the CDR3 is TGTGCCAGCAGCTTACGGACAGGGGCGATCCAAGAGACCCAGTACTTC. The chain has TRBV11-2 and TRBJ2-5, with 9 bases matching TRBD1. V trimming: 2 bases; J trimming: 1 base; junction bases outside the gene matches: 5. Germline CDR1 reads SGHAT; CDR2 reads FQNNGV. CDR3 length: 16 amino acids.

The chain couples TRBV5-1 to TRBJ2-5; D call uncertain. The CDR3 contains 14 residues. V was trimmed by 2 bases and J by 1 base, leaving 9 bases between them. From germline, CDR1 is SGHRS and CDR2 YFSETQ. CDR3 in DNA: TGCGCCAGCAGCTTTGTAGACGGCCAAGAGACCCAGTACTTC. Its protein is CASSFVDGQETQYF.

The rearrangement links TRBV28 to TRBJ1-2, with TRBD1 identical over 11 bases. Germline V gene data show CDR1 as MDHEN and CDR2 as SYDVKM. V lost 7 bases to trimming and J lost 6 bases; unmatched junction nucleotides: 7. There are 14 residues in the CDR3. The CDR3 is CASKERDRGDGYTF. The CDR3 DNA reads as TGTGCCAGCAAGGAGAGGGACAGGGGGGATGGCTACACCTTC.

V gene TRBV29-1 combines with J gene TRBJ2-7; tentative D call: TRBD2 (6 bases). Trimming stripped 6 bases from V and 11 bases from J, with 17 bases between. Germline CDR1 reads SQVTM; CDR2 reads ANQGSEA. The CDR3 has 11 amino acids. The CDR3 loop is CSVDLGGSEYF. The CDR3 coding sequence is TGCAGCGTAGATCTGGGGGGTTCTGAGTACTTC.

J is TRBJ1-2 and V is TRBV5-4; no firm D call. Trimming took off 0 bases at V and 4 bases at J, with 7 bases between the two ends. The CDR3 length is 13 residues. Germline values: CDR1 SGHNT, CDR2 YYREEE (reference sequence). CDR3 coding DNA: TGTGCCAGCAGCTTGGATTTTGGCTATGGCTACACCTTC. This translates into CASSLDFGYGYTF.

The chain links TRBV10-3 to TRBJ1-6; TRBD1 agrees at 9 bases. CDR1 is ENHRY, CDR2 SYGVKD, per germline. J lost 9 bases, V lost 0 bases, and 12 bases had no gene match. CDR3 length equals 18 residues. The CDR3 reads CAISESGTGTGRSSPLHF. CDR3 DNA sequence: TGTGCCATCAGTGAGTCGGGAACCGGGACAGGGAGGAGTTCACCCCTCCACTTT.

The V call is TRBV30, the J call TRBJ1-1, with 10 positions matching TRBD1. The length of the CDR3 is 14 residues. CDR1 and CDR2 (germline): GTSNPN, SVGIG (reference sequence). The V gene end was trimmed by 8 bases and the J gene end by 6 bases; junction bases not matched to a gene: 12. The CDR3 region is CASDRGRDNSEAFF. The CDR3 nucleotides read TGTGCCAGTGACAGGGGGCGCGATAACTCTGAAGCTTTCTTT.

This chain links TRBV7-2 with TRBJ2-2; D remains unclear. Trimming stripped 5 bases from V and 4 bases from J, with 11 bases between. This CDR3 comprises 14 residues. CDR1 is SGHTA, CDR2 FQGNSA, per germline. The CDR3 here is CASSPNSGTGELFF. In DNA form, the CDR3 reads TGTGCCAGCAGCCCTAACTCAGGCACCGGGGAGCTGTTTTTT.

The V call is TRBV6-5, the J call TRBJ2-5; TRBD1 is a possible D gene (5 bases). Per germline, CDR1 MNHEY and CDR2 SVGAGI. Trimming stripped 3 bases from V and 7 bases from J, with 18 bases between. The CDR3 loop spans 15 amino acids. CDR3 DNA sequence: TGTGCCAGCAGTTATGGGCAGGGCCTTGGTGGGACCCAGTACTTC. This translates into CASSYGQGLGGTQYF.